Each of the 9 T cell receptor beta chains below was sequenced from the same sample in a study of blood T cell repertoires in COVID-19. Measured with immunoSEQ multiplex PCR; TCRdb has only the in-frame clones, and not every one. The sample yields about 25,000 clones, 85% to 90% seen once. Sequenced sample: peripheral blood. The receptors derive from a man aged 65 to 79 with active COVID-19.

CDR3 sequence reads: CASSPLREGAFF. CDR3 coding DNA: TGTGCCAGCTCACCACTCAGGGAAGGAGCTTTCTTT. This sequence joins TRBV18 and TRBJ1-1, with D maybe TRBD1 (5 bases). V was cut by 1 base and J by 10 bases, with 10 bases left in between. The CDR3 extends over 12 amino acids. CDR1 and CDR2 from the germline V gene are KGHSH and LQKENI.

This chain uses TRBV30 with TRBJ2-1; TRBD2 might be the D (5 bases). Germline loops: CDR1 GTSNPN, CDR2 SVGIG (reference sequence). With 2 bases removed from V and 4 bases from J, the gap between germline ends came to 15 bases. The CDR3 loop spans 15 amino acids. This CDR3 is CAWSPLGSGYNEQFF. CDR3 coding DNA: TGTGCCTGGAGTCCCCTAGGGAGCGGATACAATGAGCAGTTCTTC.

The V and J genes are TRBV11-2 and TRBJ2-5; the D gene is possibly TRBD1 (5 bases). V shed 3 bases and J shed 2 bases, with 13 bases lying between them. The CDR3 extends over 15 amino acids. The germline V gene has CDR1 SGHAT and CDR2 FQNNGV. CDR3 nucleotides: TGTGCCAGCAGCTTCCCGGTAAAGGGGCAAGAGACCCAGTACTTC. It translates to CASSFPVKGQETQYF.

The J gene is TRBJ1-5, the V gene TRBV5-1, with a weak D call TRBD1 (5 bases). CDR3 size: 14 residues. V lost 2 bases to trimming and J lost 2 bases, with 8 bases between them. Germline CDR1 and CDR2: SGHRS and YFSETQ. As DNA, the CDR3 is TGCGCCAGCAGCTTCGAAGGGGGCAATCAGCCCCAGCATTTT. Translated: CASSFEGGNQPQHF.

The chain links TRBV18 to TRBJ1-2, with a weak D call TRBD1 (5 bases). CDR3 length: 16 residues. Germline V gives CDR1 KGHSH, CDR2 LQKENI. V was clipped by 2 bases and J by 5 bases, with 18 bases between them. CDR3: CASSPGRQRLGYGYTF. The CDR3 bases are TGTGCCAGCTCACCAGGGCGACAGCGTCTTGGGTATGGCTACACCTTC.

This chain joins TRBV2 and TRBJ2-3, with 7 nucleotides matching TRBD1. V lost 1 base, J lost 3 bases, and 7 bases stayed unmatched. Per the germline V gene, CDR1 is SNHLY and CDR2 is FYNNEI. CDR3 length equals 16 residues. CDR3 in amino acids: CASSEGGGRVTDTQYF. The CDR3 DNA reads TGTGCCAGCAGTGAAGGAGGGGGCCGGGTTACAGATACGCAGTATTTT.

This chain joins TRBV5-1 and TRBJ1-5; 7 bases match TRBD1. CDR3 length: 16 residues. The J segment lost 9 bases and the V segment lost 0 bases, leaving 12 bases of the junction unmatched. Germline V gives CDR1 SGHRS, CDR2 YFSETQ. The DNA for the CDR3 is TGCGCCAGCAGCTTGGATGGACAGGCCCTATCAGGGCCCCAGCATTTT. Translating gives CASSLDGQALSGPQHF.

This chain joins TRBV6-2 or TRBV6-3 and TRBJ2-7; D might be TRBD1 (6 bases). There are 13 residues in the CDR3. With 2 bases removed from V and 3 bases from J, the gap between germline ends came to 8 bases. Germline V gene lookup returns CDR1 MNHEY and CDR2 SVGEGT. CDR3 residues: CASSYRQDYEQYF. CDR3 nucleotides: TGTGCCAGCAGTTACAGACAGGACTACGAGCAGTACTTC.

The V call is TRBV18, the J call TRBJ2-2, with D uncertain. Trimming shortened V by 3 bases and J by 2 bases, and 10 bases separated the two germline ends. The CDR3 consists of 15 residues. Germline V gene data show CDR1 as KGHSH and CDR2 as LQKENI. The CDR3 DNA reads TGTGCCAGCTCACCTTCGAACAGCAACACCGGGGAGCTGTTTTTT. The encoded protein is CASSPSNSNTGELFF.